The 24 T cell receptor beta chains presented below share a single source sample, sequenced in a study of T cells in Graves' hyperthyroidism and ophthalmopathy. RNA transcripts yielded amplified TCR beta CDR3 regions. Researchers ran a first-round RT-PCR on the TCR CDR3 using the HTBI primer set. TCRdb processed the multiplex PCR reads anew with MiXCR; each CDR3 protein has one entry. Of under 400,000 distinct CDR3 sequences listed, roughly 15% are singletons. The sample consisted of blood. These receptors all stem from a woman in her sixties or seventies with Graves' ophthalmopathy.

This clonotype was seen just once. The genes are TRBV6-4 and TRBJ2-2, with 12 bases lining up with TRBD2. The CDR3 is 17 amino acids. The germline gives CDR1 MRHNA, CDR2 SNTAGT. V dropped 5 bases and J dropped 2; count of bases not matched to a gene: 6. Here the CDR3 reads CASSLAGGPANTGELFF. The CDR3 DNA is TGTGCCAGCAGTCTAGCGGGAGGGCCGGCTAACACCGGGGAGCTGTTTTTT.

The table lists this clonotype with many counts. This chain uses TRBV28 with TRBJ2-7; the D gene is possibly TRBD2 (5 bases). Germline V CDR1 and CDR2: MDHEN, SYDVKM. V was pared by 2 bases and J by 5 bases, with 10 bases between. The CDR3 loop spans 13 amino acids. CDR3 in DNA: TGTGCCAGCAGTTTAAGCGGCCCGGACGAGCAGTACTTC. Translated: CASSLSGPDEQYF.

This clonotype has at least ten counts. The chain is built from TRBV18 and TRBJ1-5; a possible D gene is TRBD1 (5 bases). The CDR3 sequence is 13 residues long. V was cut by 5 bases and J by 6 bases, with 11 bases left in between. From germline, CDR1 is KGHSH and CDR2 LQKENI. The CDR3 here is CASSAGSAQPQHF. The CDR3 DNA follows: TGTGCCAGCTCAGCAGGGTCCGCTCAGCCCCAGCATTTT.

The V and J genes are TRBV28 and TRBJ2-3; 7 bases agree with TRBD2. The CDR3 consists of 14 residues. Germline V gives CDR1 MDHEN, CDR2 SYDVKM. Trimming at V came to 10 bases and at J to 1 base, leaving 8 bases not matched to a gene. CDR3 DNA: TGTGCCACTACCGTGGCGGGAGGCACAGATACGCAGTATTTT. Protein product: CATTVAGGTDTQYF. The full variable domain, completed using reference TRBV28 and TRBJ2-3, is DVKVTQSSRYLVKRTGEKVFLECVQDMDHENMFWYRQDPGLGLRLIYFSYDVKMKEKGDIPEGYSVSREKKERFSLILESASTNQTSMYLCATTVAGGTDTQYFGPGTRLTVL.

This clonotype came up a few times. The chain has TRBV4-2 and TRBJ1-3; D unclear. Germline V gives CDR1 LGHNA, CDR2 YNFKEQ. The V end lost 0 bases, the J end lost 1 base, and 16 bases lay between the germline ends. The CDR3 totals 18 residues. The CDR3 spells CASSQDLSRRLSGNTIYF. CDR3 nucleotides: TGTGCCAGCAGCCAAGATCTGAGCCGGAGATTATCTGGAAACACCATATATTTT.

This clonotype was counted at least ten times. The chain is built from TRBV10-3 and TRBJ2-3, with D possibly TRBD1 on 5 matching bases. The germline V gene encodes CDR1 ENHRY and CDR2 SYGVKD. Trimming pared 2 bases from V and 1 base from J, leaving 10 bases between. The CDR3 runs 15 residues. The CDR3 is CAISESVGGTDTQYF. The CDR3 DNA reads as TGTGCCATCAGTGAGAGCGTAGGGGGCACAGATACGCAGTATTTT.

This clonotype came up many times. This chain links TRBV3-1 with TRBJ2-1; TRBD2 agrees at 10 bases. Germline loops: CDR1 LGHDT, CDR2 YNNKEL (reference sequence). The CDR3 length is 18 residues. The V and J ends lost 0 bases and 10 bases, in that order; junction bases with no gene match: 15. The CDR3 here is CASSQDRPGLAGAHEQFF. In nucleotides, the CDR3 is TGTGCCAGCAGCCAAGATCGGCCCGGGCTAGCGGGAGCCCACGAGCAGTTCTTC.

Remarks on this clonotype: A much larger clone differs from this one at a single base, so this may be a read error. This chain connects TRBV3-1 to TRBJ1-1; a weak D match, TRBD1 (5 bases). From germline, CDR1 is LGHDT and CDR2 YNNKEL (reference sequence). V gave up 1 base and J gave up 4 bases, with 10 bases separating them. The CDR3 runs to 14 residues. The CDR3 coding sequence is TGTGCCAGCAGCCAAGCGGGGGGAGCCACTGAAGCTTTCTTT. Translating it yields CASSQAGGATEAFF.

The chain uses TRBV5-1 and TRBJ2-2, with no clear D. Between the trimmed V and J ends, which lost 5 bases and 4 bases, there was a span of 6 bases. The CDR3 sequence is 12 residues long. The germline CDR1 and CDR2 sequences are SGHRS and YFSETQ. CDR3 nucleotide sequence: TGCGCCAGCAGAACGGGCACCGGGGAGCTGTTTTTT. Translating it yields CASRTGTGELFF.

This clonotype showed up many times. The chain is built from TRBV9 and TRBJ1-5; tentative D call: TRBD1 (6 bases). From germline, CDR1 is SGDLS and CDR2 YYNGEE. There are 14 residues in the CDR3. V was clipped by 4 bases and J by 7 bases, with 15 bases between them. The CDR3 bases are TGTGCCAGCAGCCCTTCGGGGGGGCACCAGCCCCAGCATTTT. This sequence encodes CASSPSGGHQPQHF. Based on the CDR3 plus reference TRBV9 and TRBJ1-5, the full variable domain is DSGVTQTPKHLITATGQRVTLRCSPRSGDLSVYWYQQSLDQGLQFLIQYYNGEERAKGNILERFSAQQFPDLHSELNLSSLELGDSALYFCASSPSGGHQPQHFGDGTRLSIL.

The chain carries TRBV29-1 and TRBJ2-3, with TRBD2 matching over 8 bases. The CDR3 sequence is 15 residues long. Germline CDR1 is SQVTM and CDR2 is ANQGSEA. Trimming removed 8 bases from V and 0 bases from J; junction bases left unmatched: 10. CDR3 DNA sequence: TGCAGCACGCTGATCGGGGGGGATAGCACAGATACGCAGTATTTT. Protein: CSTLIGGDSTDTQYF.

In its sample, this clonotype was seen many times. V is TRBV20-1 and J is TRBJ1-2; tentative D call: TRBD1 (6 bases). V was clipped by 0 bases and J by 8 bases, with 16 bases between them. Looked up from germline, CDR1 is DFQATT and CDR2 is SNEGSKA (reference sequence). The CDR3 consists of 14 residues. The CDR3 here is CSARDVPGAGGYTF. Written as DNA, the CDR3 is TGCAGTGCTAGAGATGTGCCGGGGGCAGGAGGCTACACCTTC.

This clonotype was seen more than once but under ten times. This chain links TRBV12-3 or TRBV12-4 with TRBJ1-5; TRBD1 matches at 7 bases. Germline trimming cut 4 bases from V and 7 bases from J; bases unmatched to any gene: 7. The CDR3 covers 14 residues. CDR3 protein: CASSSDREGQPQHF. The DNA for the CDR3 is TGTGCCAGCAGTTCCGACAGGGAGGGACAGCCCCAGCATTTT.

V usage is TRBV28 and J usage is TRBJ2-1, with 8 bases fitting TRBD2. CDR1 is MDHEN and CDR2 is SYDVKM in the germline V gene. Trimming cost V 7 bases and J 3 bases; bases outside gene matches: 11. The CDR3 runs to 16 residues. The CDR3, as DNA: TGTGCCAGCAAAGTGGCGGGAGGCGTTGGCTACAATGAGCAGTTCTTC. Translation gives CASKVAGGVGYNEQFF.

The chain employs TRBV25-1 and TRBJ2-7; the match to TRBD2 covers 14 bases. The germline gives CDR1 MGHDK, CDR2 SYGVNS. The CDR3 is 15 amino acids. Unmatched junction bases numbered 8, after V lost 7 bases and J lost 6 bases. CDR3 loop: CASMTPGLAGGEQYF. DNA for the CDR3: TGTGCCAGCATGACTCCCGGACTAGCGGGAGGCGAGCAGTACTTC.

This clonotype was seen repeatedly, ten times or more. The chain uses TRBV20-1 and TRBJ1-2; the D is unclear. Germline V gene data show CDR1 as DFQATT and CDR2 as SNEGSKA (reference sequence). The V end lost 6 bases, the J end lost 5 bases, and 13 bases lay between the germline ends. This CDR3 contains 12 residues. CDR3 bases: TGCAGTGCCGCTGAGACCGGATATGGCTACACCTTC. This translates into CSAAETGYGYTF.

The table lists this clonotype with many counts. This chain connects TRBV3-1 to TRBJ2-1; D possibly corresponds to TRBD1 (6 bases). Germline assignment: CDR1 LGHDT and CDR2 YNNKEL (reference sequence). This CDR3 is 14 amino acids long. V was trimmed by 0 bases and J by 8 bases, leaving 11 bases between them. The CDR3 DNA reads TGTGCCAGCAGCCAAGAGGACAGCCTACATGAGCAGTTCTTC. This gives the protein CASSQEDSLHEQFF.

Ten or more counts support this clonotype. V gene TRBV28 combines with J gene TRBJ2-7; 8 bases line up with TRBD2. Unmatched junction bases numbered 15, after V lost 5 bases and J lost 3 bases. The CDR3 consists of 17 residues. CDR1 MDHEN and CDR2 SYDVKM come from the germline V gene. The CDR3 DNA sequence: TGTGCCAGCAGTCCCTGGGGACTAGTGGGGCTATACTACGAGCAGTACTTC. It yields the protein CASSPWGLVGLYYEQYF.

This chain uses TRBV6-1 with TRBJ2-3, with D hard to call. V gave up 2 bases and J gave up 0 bases, with 9 bases separating them. Germline values: CDR1 MNHNS, CDR2 SASEGT. CDR3 length: 15 residues. This CDR3 reads CASSESHRSTDTQYF. DNA of the CDR3: TGTGCCAGCAGTGAATCCCACCGCAGCACAGATACGCAGTATTTT.

The chain has TRBV11-2 and TRBJ2-3; 9 bases fit TRBD2. This CDR3 is built from 14 residues. Germline CDR1 SGHAT, CDR2 FQNNGV. J gave up 5 bases and V 3 bases, and 3 bases lay outside the gene matches. As DNA, the CDR3 is TGTGCCAGCAGCTTCGCGGGAGGGATAGATACGCAGTATTTT. It encodes CASSFAGGIDTQYF.

This rearrangement joins TRBV19 to TRBJ2-1, with 9 bases matching TRBD2. Trimming at V came to 3 bases and at J to 8 bases, leaving 14 bases not matched to a gene. The CDR3 spans 17 residues. The germline V gene has CDR1 LNHDA and CDR2 SQIVND (reference sequence). The chain's CDR3 is CASSMGGVGGRADEQFF. Here the CDR3 DNA reads TGTGCCAGTAGTATGGGTGGCGTTGGCGGGAGGGCCGATGAGCAGTTCTTC.

J is TRBJ1-2 and V is TRBV4-1, with D possibly TRBD1 on 6 matching bases. The V end lost 4 bases, the J end lost 4 bases, and 10 bases lay between the germline ends. From germline, CDR1 is MGHRA and CDR2 YSYEKL. This CDR3 spans 13 amino acids. The CDR3 nucleotides are TGCGCCAGCAGCCGACAGGACTCCTATGGCTACACCTTC. Protein product: CASSRQDSYGYTF.

This clonotype was seen a handful of times. This chain uses TRBV14 with TRBJ2-7, with D tentatively TRBD1 (6 bases). Deletions cut 3 bases from V and 7 bases from J, with 13 bases between. CDR3 length equals 13 residues. From germline, CDR1 is SGHDN and CDR2 FVKESK. The CDR3 DNA follows: TGTGCCAGCAGCCATGGGGGCGCGGCAGAGCAGTACTTC. The encoded protein is CASSHGGAAEQYF. The full variable domain, completed using reference TRBV14 and TRBJ2-7, is EAGVTQFPSHSVIEKGQTVTLRCDPISGHDNLYWYRRVMGKEIKFLLHFVKESKQDESGMPNNRFLAERTGGTYSTLKVQPAELEDSGVYFCASSHGGAAEQYFGPGTRLTVT.

The chain carries TRBV29-1 and TRBJ2-3, with 7 nucleotides matching TRBD1. Per germline, CDR1 SQVTM and CDR2 ANQGSEA. The CDR3 covers 15 residues. V dropped 8 bases and J dropped 4; count of bases not matched to a gene: 15. CDR3 amino acids: CSTFHVGTEADTQYF. The CDR3 region has the DNA TGCAGCACATTCCACGTGGGGACAGAAGCAGATACGCAGTATTTT.